This T cell receptor (beta chain) is from a study of blood T cell repertoires in COVID-19. Study in general: PBMCs, B-cell-depleted T cells, or T cells provided the cDNA or gDNA that made up the material.

V dropped 7 bases and J dropped 3 bases, with 7 bases sitting between them. From germline, CDR1 is MDHEN and CDR2 SYDVKM. The CDR3 runs to 12 residues. Profiling relied on immunoSEQ multiplex PCR, and the TCRdb table lists in-frame clones only, not all of them. This sample has more than 200,000 clones; around 80% occur once, and the top ten carry 3.5% to 5%. The sample taken for sequencing was peripheral blood. The clonotype comes from a man aged 55 to 70 with acute or convalescent COVID-19. J is TRBJ1-5 and V is TRBV28, with D hard to call. The CDR3 loop reads CASTVLNQPQHF. The CDR3 region has the DNA TGTGCCAGCACAGTGCTCAATCAGCCCCAGCATTTT.